One and the same sample provided the 25 T cell receptor beta chains below, sequenced in a study of T cells expressing NK-cell markers. TCRdb reanalyzed the 5' RACE reads and collapses them to one entry per CDR3 protein, without DNA. The table lists hundreds of thousands of distinct CDR3 sequences. Sequencing was carried out using blood T cells: a sorted CD56 or NKG2C T cell subset, CD4+ or CD8+ T cells, or bulk PBMC T cells (not recorded which). These receptors were obtained from a woman aged 18 to 75 in good health.

The gene calls are TRBV11-2 and TRBJ2-3; TCRdb gives TRBD1 as the D gene, but with no DNA this cannot be confirmed. Germline V gene data show CDR1 as SGHAT and CDR2 as FQNNGV. CDR3 length: 12 residues. CDR3 sequence: CASSPSSLTQYF.

The chain has TRBV12-3 or TRBV12-4 and TRBJ2-5; TCRdb outputs TRBD1, but without DNA this stays unchecked. This CDR3 region has 13 residues. CDR3: CASSPDGAETQYF.

This sequence joins TRBV7-2 and TRBJ1-2. Germline CDR1 and CDR2: SGHTA and FQGNSA. The CDR3 is 14 residues long. The CDR3 is CASMRQGADYGYTF.

J is TRBJ2-5 and V is TRBV20-1; TCRdb calls TRBD2, which cannot be checked without DNA. In germline, CDR1 is DFQATT, CDR2 SNEGSKA (reference sequence). CDR3 length: 13 amino acids. The CDR3 sequence is CSALVVGRETQYF.

The rearrangement links TRBV20-1 to TRBJ2-7; TCRdb picks TRBD2, but there is no DNA to check that call. The CDR3 totals 14 residues. Germline V gives CDR1 DFQATT, CDR2 SNEGSKA (reference sequence). CDR3 sequence reads: CSAGGTSGRNEQYF.

The CDR3 is CASSQAGGLKNSPLHF. The V gene is TRBV4-3, the J gene TRBJ1-6; as DNA is missing, the TRBD1 call by TCRdb cannot be tested. This CDR3 has 16 amino acids. Germline-derived CDR1 and CDR2 are LGHNA and YSLEER.

This chain connects TRBV11-2 to TRBJ2-1. Germline V lookup: CDR1 SGHAT, CDR2 FQNNGV. The CDR3 is made up of 12 amino acids. The CDR3 is CASSLDRTKQFF.

The chain recombines TRBV7-2 with TRBJ2-5; with no DNA, the TCRdb D assignment of TRBD1 cannot be verified. Germline CDR1 SGHTA, CDR2 FQGNSA. The CDR3 covers 14 residues. The CDR3 loop reads CASKLAGGRETQYF.

The rearrangement links TRBV5-4 to TRBJ2-5; TCRdb's assignment of TRBD1 cannot be checked, as there is no DNA. The CDR3 extends over 18 amino acids. Germline loops: CDR1 SGHNT, CDR2 YYREEE (reference sequence). The CDR3 spells CASSLGRREGGARETQYF.

V and J are TRBV5-1 and TRBJ2-1; TCRdb indicates TRBD1, and absent DNA this call remains unverified. The CDR3 covers 15 residues. Germline values: CDR1 SGHRS, CDR2 YFSETQ. CDR3: CASSYPGQLYNEQFF.

The chain has TRBV2 and TRBJ2-2. The germline CDR1 and CDR2 sequences are SNHLY and FYNNEI. The CDR3 sequence is 14 residues long. CDR3 in amino acids: CAGRLGADTGELFF.

The V gene is TRBV6-1, the J gene TRBJ1-2. This CDR3 has 13 residues. Per germline, CDR1 MNHNS and CDR2 SASEGT. The CDR3 loop reads CASSPRTVTGYTF.

This chain links TRBV6-5 with TRBJ2-1; absent DNA, TCRdb's TRBD2 call cannot be checked. In germline, CDR1 is MNHEY, CDR2 SVGAGI. The CDR3 covers 16 residues. Here the CDR3 reads CASSYTGGASYNEQFF.

CDR3: CASTTGEETQYF. The chain employs TRBV19 and TRBJ2-5; lacking DNA, the TRBD1 call made by TCRdb goes unchecked. Germline V gives CDR1 LNHDA, CDR2 SQIVND (reference sequence). CDR3 length: 12 residues.

This sequence joins TRBV4-1 and TRBJ1-1; TCRdb's D gene call, TRBD1, goes unchecked for lack of DNA. In germline, CDR1 is MGHRA, CDR2 YSYEKL. This CDR3 spans 15 amino acids. The CDR3 sequence: CASSQVGRGHTEAFF.

J is TRBJ2-1 and V is TRBV15; TCRdb selects TRBD2, and the lack of DNA leaves this call unchecked. Per the germline V gene, CDR1 is LNHNV and CDR2 is YYDKDF (reference sequence). CDR3 size: 14 residues. The CDR3 is CATRPGGPYNEQFF.

The chain links TRBV4-1 to TRBJ2-5; TCRdb indicates TRBD1, and absent DNA this call remains unverified. Germline V gives CDR1 MGHRA, CDR2 YSYEKL. The CDR3 loop spans 16 amino acids. The CDR3 here is CASSQETGTHQETQYF.

The chain is built from TRBV4-2 and TRBJ2-7; TCRdb outputs TRBD2, but without DNA this stays unchecked. CDR3 length equals 15 residues. CDR1 is LGHNA, CDR2 YNFKEQ, per germline. CDR3 sequence reads: CASSQAGGQTYEQYF.

This chain uses TRBV15 with TRBJ2-2; the D call from TCRdb, TRBD2, cannot be confirmed without DNA. CDR1 and CDR2 (germline): LNHNV, YYDKDF (reference sequence). This CDR3 is built from 18 residues. CDR3: CATSRLGLAGGSSGELFF. The entire variable domain, with the rest obtained from reference TRBV15 and TRBJ2-2, is as follows: DAMVIQNPRYQVTQFGKPVTLSCSQTLNHNVMYWYQQKSSQAPKLLFHYYDKDFNNEADTPDNFQSRRPNTSFCFLDIRSPGLGDTAMYLCATSRLGLAGGSSGELFFGEGSRLTVL.

The V and J genes are TRBV5-4 and TRBJ1-2. The CDR3 runs to 13 residues. Germline CDR1 is SGHNT and CDR2 is YYREEE (reference sequence). The CDR3 spells CASSPPSNYGYTF.

CDR3 sequence reads: CSVKQGTDTQYF. The rearrangement joins TRBV29-1 to TRBJ2-3. The CDR3 length is 12 residues. Germline assignment: CDR1 SQVTM and CDR2 ANQGSEA.

The chain is built from TRBV20-1 and TRBJ1-5; with no DNA, the TCRdb D assignment of TRBD1 cannot be verified. CDR1 is DFQATT, CDR2 SNEGSKA, per germline (reference sequence). CDR3 length: 14 residues. The CDR3 protein is CSASLQGGNQPQHF.

The gene calls are TRBV2 and TRBJ2-5; TCRdb selects TRBD2, and the lack of DNA leaves this call unchecked. Germline CDR1 is SNHLY and CDR2 is FYNNEI. This CDR3 is 17 amino acids long. The CDR3 sequence is CASSAELAGGPSETQYF.

V usage is TRBV18 and J usage is TRBJ2-3; the D call of TRBD1 rests on TCRdb alone, since no DNA is present to check it. Germline V lookup: CDR1 KGHSH, CDR2 LQKENI. The CDR3 consists of 15 residues. The CDR3 here is CASSPMAGETDTQYF.

The V and J genes are TRBV6-2 or TRBV6-3 and TRBJ2-1; the TRBD2 assignment by TCRdb is unverifiable without DNA. Per the germline V gene, CDR1 is MNHEY and CDR2 is SVGEGT. CDR3 length: 17 amino acids. The chain's CDR3 is CASSYEITSGRGNEQFF.